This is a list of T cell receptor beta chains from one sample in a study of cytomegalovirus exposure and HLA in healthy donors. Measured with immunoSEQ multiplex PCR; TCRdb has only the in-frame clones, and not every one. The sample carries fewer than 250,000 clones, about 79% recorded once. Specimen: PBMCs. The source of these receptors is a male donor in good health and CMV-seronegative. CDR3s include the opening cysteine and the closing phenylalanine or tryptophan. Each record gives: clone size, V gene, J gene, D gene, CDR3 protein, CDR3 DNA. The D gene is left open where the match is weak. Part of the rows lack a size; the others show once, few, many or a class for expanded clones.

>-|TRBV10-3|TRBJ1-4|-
CAISERREKLFF
TGTGCCATCAGTGAGAGGCGGGAAAAACTGTTTTTT
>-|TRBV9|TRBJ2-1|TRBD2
CASSPPGGTYNEQFF
TGTGCCAGCAGCCCCCCGGGGGGAACCTACAATGAGCAGTTCTTC
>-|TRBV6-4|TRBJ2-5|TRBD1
CASSETSGTGGETQYF
TGTGCCAGCAGTGAGACTTCCGGGACAGGAGGAGAGACCCAGTACTTC
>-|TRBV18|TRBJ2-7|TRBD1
CASSPPGVRTGAYEQYF
TGTGCCAGCTCACCACCCGGCGTAAGGACAGGGGCCTACGAGCAGTACTTC
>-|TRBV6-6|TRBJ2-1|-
CASSYYQGRYNEQFF
TGTGCCAGCAGTTACTACCAGGGTCGGTACAATGAGCAGTTCTTC
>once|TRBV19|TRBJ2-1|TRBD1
CASIGTGSHNEQFF
TGTGCCAGTATAGGGACAGGGAGCCACAATGAGCAGTTCTTC
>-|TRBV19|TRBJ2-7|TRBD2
CASSTQTGLALQYF
TGTGCCAGTAGTACACAGACGGGACTAGCGTTGCAGTACTTC
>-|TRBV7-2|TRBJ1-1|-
CASSLALRGSSTEAFF
TGTGCCAGCAGCTTAGCGCTTAGGGGGAGTAGCACTGAAGCTTTCTTT
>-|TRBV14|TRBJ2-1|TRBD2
CASSQVGASGIYNEQFF
TGTGCCAGCAGCCAAGTTGGGGCTAGCGGGATCTACAATGAGCAGTTCTTC
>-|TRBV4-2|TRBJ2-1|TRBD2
CASSLGGVSGRSYNEQFF
TGTGCCAGCAGCCTCGGTGGGGTTAGCGGGAGGTCCTACAATGAGCAGTTCTTC
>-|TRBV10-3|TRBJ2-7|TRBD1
CAISESGDSSYEQYF
TGTGCCATCAGTGAGTCAGGGGACAGTTCCTACGAGCAGTACTTC
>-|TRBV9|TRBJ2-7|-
CASSETPVHEQYF
TGTGCCAGCAGCGAGACACCCGTCCACGAGCAGTACTTC
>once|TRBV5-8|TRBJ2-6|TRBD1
CASSRFGTGISGANVLTF
TGTGCCAGCAGCCGGTTCGGGACAGGGATCTCTGGGGCCAACGTCCTGACTTTC
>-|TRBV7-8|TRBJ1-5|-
CASSSRRDTSNQPQHF
TGTGCCAGCAGCTCAAGACGGGACACCTCCAATCAGCCCCAGCATTTT
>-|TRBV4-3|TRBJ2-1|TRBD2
CASSQGSGRGGNEQFF
TGCGCCAGCAGCCAAGGTAGCGGGAGGGGGGGGAATGAGCAGTTCTTC
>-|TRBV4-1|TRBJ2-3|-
CAASDRRADTDTQYF
TGCGCCGCGTCAGATAGGCGGGCCGACACAGATACGCAGTATTTT
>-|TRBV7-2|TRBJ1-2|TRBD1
CASSRRTGGFNYGYTF
TGTGCCAGCAGCCGACGCACAGGGGGTTTTAACTATGGCTACACCTTC